Below are 32 T cell receptor beta chains sequenced from a single sample in a study of blood T cell repertoires in COVID-19. The repertoire was sequenced with immunoSEQ multiplex PCR; TCRdb's copy has only in-frame clones and lacks some. This table holds 330,000 or so clones, roughly 87% found once. Source material: peripheral blood. The receptors here all came from a man in his thirties or forties with COVID-19, enrolled during active disease.

The chain joins TRBV3-1 (or the pseudogene TRBV3-2) to TRBJ1-4; no clear D gene. The length of the CDR3 is 17 residues. From germline, CDR1 is LGHDT and CDR2 YNNKEL (reference sequence). Trimming removed 5 bases at V and 3 bases at J, with 19 bases between. CDR3 protein: CASSAAGDSSSNEKLFF. The CDR3 DNA follows: TGTGCCAGCAGCGCAGCCGGGGATAGCTCTTCTAATGAAAAACTGTTTTTT.

The V gene is TRBV6-5, the J gene TRBJ1-1; TRBD1 might be the D (5 bases). The CDR3 runs 13 residues. V shed 8 bases and J shed 4 bases, with 14 bases lying between them. Germline V gives CDR1 MNHEY, CDR2 SVGAGI. CDR3 in amino acids: CASPGGYSTEAFF. The CDR3 coding sequence is TGTGCCAGCCCGGGGGGGTATTCCACTGAAGCTTTCTTT.

This chain uses TRBV6-2 or TRBV6-3 with TRBJ1-1, with a tentative D call TRBD1 (6 bases). The CDR3 runs 15 residues. The germline V gene encodes CDR1 MNHEY and CDR2 SVGEGT. V was shortened by 0 bases and J by 6 bases, with 14 bases between the two germline ends. The CDR3 spells CASSYSALQGAEAFF. As DNA, the CDR3 is TGTGCCAGCAGTTACTCAGCCCTACAGGGAGCTGAAGCTTTCTTT.

The V and J genes are TRBV28 and TRBJ2-2; 12 bases match TRBD1. Germline CDR1 reads MDHEN; CDR2 reads SYDVKM. Trimming removed 5 bases from V and 7 bases from J; junction bases left unmatched: 5. This CDR3 comprises 15 residues. As DNA, the CDR3 is TGTGCCAGCAGTGGGACAGGGGGCAATATCGGGGAGCTGTTTTTT. Its translation: CASSGTGGNIGELFF.

The chain recombines TRBV3-1 (or the pseudogene TRBV3-2) with TRBJ1-2; perhaps TRBD1 as D (5 bases). Trimming took 4 bases from V and 5 from J, leaving 11 bases between them. CDR1 LGHDT and CDR2 YNNKEL come from the germline V gene (reference sequence). CDR3 length: 13 residues. CDR3 DNA: TGTGCCAGCAGCCTCCGGGAGGGGTATGGCTACACCTTC. Translated: CASSLREGYGYTF.

The rearrangement joins TRBV6-5 to TRBJ2-7, with 10 bases aligning to TRBD1. The CDR3 spans 14 residues. V shed 10 bases and J 6 bases; nucleotides not matched to a gene: 12. Looked up from germline, CDR1 is MNHEY and CDR2 is SVGAGI. CDR3 bases: TGTGCCACCCGACTAAGCGGGACAGGGGTCGAGCAGTACTTC. Residues: CATRLSGTGVEQYF.

V is TRBV21-1 and J is TRBJ2-7; the D segment call TRBD2 is taken from the table without a DNA check. TRBV21-1 is given as a pseudogene. The CDR3 runs 20 residues. CDR3 sequence: CASSKGLWNYRGGAPYEQYF. The CDR3 DNA reads as TGTGCCAGCAGCAAAGGACTATGGAATTACCGCGGAGGGGCCCCCTACGAGCAGTACTTC.

The gene calls are TRBV30 and TRBJ1-4; unclear D gene. Germline assignment: CDR1 GTSNPN and CDR2 SVGIG (reference sequence). With 0 bases removed from V and 10 bases from J, the gap between germline ends came to 9 bases. This CDR3 comprises 12 residues. In nucleotides, the CDR3 is TGTGCCTGGAGTGTACCCCTCGGAAAACTGTTTTTT. It translates to CAWSVPLGKLFF. Drawing the rest from reference TRBV30 and TRBJ1-4, the complete variable domain is SQTIHQWPATLVQPVGSPLSLECTVEGTSNPNLYWYRQAAGRGLQLLFYSVGIGQISSEVPQNLSASRPQDRQFILSSKKLLLSDSGFYLCAWSVPLGKLFFGSGTQLSVL.

The rearrangement uses TRBV4-2 and TRBJ1-2; 11 bases fit TRBD1. Germline V lookup: CDR1 LGHNA, CDR2 YNFKEQ. The V gene end was trimmed by 1 base and the J gene end by 1 base; junction bases not matched to a gene: 11. The CDR3 is made up of 19 amino acids. The CDR3 sequence is CASSQATGTGGAFNYGYTF. CDR3 DNA: TGTGCCAGCAGCCAAGCGACCGGGACAGGGGGTGCATTTAACTATGGCTACACCTTC.

The rearrangement links TRBV7-2 to TRBJ2-1; 8 positions match TRBD2. The CDR3 has 14 residues. CDR1 is SGHTA, CDR2 FQGNSA, per germline. After removal of 5 bases from V and 7 bases from J, the junction contained 7 bases not matched to a gene. CDR3 coding DNA: TGTGCCAGCAGCCCCGGGGGGGCCTTAAATGAGCAGTTCTTC. It codes for CASSPGGALNEQFF.

V gene TRBV14 combines with J gene TRBJ2-3; 13 nucleotides line up with TRBD2. Germline loops: CDR1 SGHDN, CDR2 FVKESK. The CDR3 has 15 residues. Trimming at V came to 4 bases and at J to 4 bases, leaving 2 bases not matched to a gene. CDR3 amino acids: CASSPGLAGADTQYF. The DNA of the CDR3 is TGTGCCAGCAGCCCCGGACTAGCGGGGGCAGATACGCAGTATTTT.

The gene calls are TRBV6-2 or TRBV6-3 and TRBJ1-1; TRBD1 is a possible D gene (5 bases). Germline V CDR1 and CDR2: MNHEY, SVGEGT. Trimming stripped 0 bases from V and 9 bases from J, with 26 bases between. The CDR3 runs 18 residues. As DNA, the CDR3 is TGTGCCAGCAGTTACTCGATTATACGTGGGGGGGACGTCGATAAAGCTTTCTTT. This translates into CASSYSIIRGGDVDKAFF.

This clone was recorded once. CDR3 sequence reads: CASSQPTGTDTQYF. The DNA of the CDR3 is TGTGCCAGCTCACAACCGACAGGCACAGATACGCAGTATTTT. The chain is built from TRBV18 and TRBJ2-3; D is perhaps TRBD1 (5 bases). V was clipped by 4 bases and J by 1 base, with 9 bases between them. Germline CDR1 and CDR2: KGHSH and LQKENI. The length of the CDR3 is 14 residues.

The chain joins TRBV4-1 to TRBJ1-1; TRBD1 is a possible D gene (6 bases). The CDR3 has 15 residues. The V end was cut by 4 bases, the J end by 6 bases, with 18 bases between. CDR1 and CDR2 from the germline V gene are MGHRA and YSYEKL. The CDR3 loop reads CASSPITGTSAEAFF. The CDR3 DNA sequence: TGCGCCAGCAGCCCTATTACAGGGACATCGGCTGAAGCTTTCTTT.

This rearrangement joins TRBV5-6 to TRBJ1-2, with D maybe TRBD1 (6 bases). Germline CDR1 is SGHDT and CDR2 is YYEEEE. V was cut by 0 bases and J by 4 bases, with 10 bases left in between. CDR3 length: 14 residues. CDR3 nucleotides: TGTGCCAGCAGCTTGGCAGGGGAAGCCTATGGCTACACCTTC. Its protein is CASSLAGEAYGYTF.

The count of this clone is one. The chain has TRBV19 and TRBJ2-3; maybe TRBD2 (6 bases). Germline V CDR1 and CDR2: LNHDA, SQIVND (reference sequence). The CDR3 has 15 residues. Trimming left V 4 bases short and J 4 bases short, with 15 bases between. CDR3 region: CASSRDLAIPDTQYF. The CDR3 DNA follows: TGTGCCAGTAGTAGGGACTTAGCGATCCCAGATACGCAGTATTTT.

The V and J genes are TRBV7-9 and TRBJ2-1, with TRBD1 matching over 9 bases. The CDR3 sequence is 15 residues long. V was clipped by 7 bases and J by 8 bases; unmatched bases: 12. Germline V lookup: CDR1 SEHNR, CDR2 FQNEAQ (reference sequence). The CDR3 sequence is CASNTAGTGLDEQFF. The CDR3 DNA reads as TGTGCCAGCAACACTGCTGGGACAGGGCTTGATGAGCAGTTCTTC.

The chain couples TRBV30 to TRBJ1-2; D unclear. Germline-derived CDR1 and CDR2 are GTSNPN and SVGIG (reference sequence). CDR3 length: 16 amino acids. The germline V and J ends were trimmed by 4 bases and 4 bases, with 22 bases remaining between them. This chain's CDR3 is CAWTTSEASLRYGYTF. The CDR3 DNA follows: TGTGCCTGGACCACCTCGGAGGCGTCACTACGCTATGGCTACACCTTC.

There are a few counts of this clone. This chain joins TRBV4-3 and TRBJ2-1; the match to TRBD1 covers 7 bases. Looked up from germline, CDR1 is LGHNA and CDR2 is YSLEER. Trimming took 0 bases from V and 2 from J; bases not matched to a gene: 13. This CDR3 contains 19 residues. CDR3 sequence: CASSQEWSPQGITYNEQFF. CDR3 bases: TGCGCCAGCAGCCAAGAATGGTCCCCACAGGGGATCACCTACAATGAGCAGTTCTTC.

The CDR3 region has the DNA TGTGCCAGCAGTGACGGGTCAGGGTATGGCTACACCTTC. Protein product: CASSDGSGYGYTF. The chain carries TRBV6-1 and TRBJ1-2; D is possibly TRBD1 (5 bases). The CDR3 extends over 13 amino acids. Trimming pared 3 bases from V and 5 bases from J, leaving 10 bases between. From germline, CDR1 is MNHNS and CDR2 SASEGT.

The V and J genes are TRBV9 and TRBJ2-7; 11 bases match TRBD2. The V and J ends lost 0 bases and 4 bases, in that order; junction bases with no gene match: 3. CDR1 and CDR2 from the germline V gene are SGDLS and YYNGEE. The CDR3 spans 15 residues. CDR3 sequence: CASSVAGTSGYEQYF. CDR3 DNA sequence: TGTGCCAGCAGCGTAGCCGGGACTAGCGGTTACGAGCAGTACTTC.

This chain links TRBV5-4 with TRBJ1-2, with a tentative D call TRBD1 (6 bases). The ends were cut back, 3 bases at V and 6 bases at J, with 15 bases in the middle. This CDR3 is built from 14 residues. Germline-derived CDR1 and CDR2 are SGHNT and YYREEE (reference sequence). As DNA, the CDR3 is TGTGCCAGCAGCTGGGACAATTGGGGGCATGGCTACACCTTC. Protein: CASSWDNWGHGYTF. The whole variable domain, remainder taken from reference TRBV5-4 and TRBJ1-2, is ETGVTQSPTHLIKTRGQQVTLRCSSQSGHNTVSWYQQALGQGPQFIFQYYREEENGRGNFPPRFSGLQFPNYSSELNVNALELDDSALYLCASSWDNWGHGYTFGSGTRLTVV.

The chain links TRBV21-1 to TRBJ1-1. TRBV21-1 constitutes a pseudogene. This CDR3 has 18 amino acids. The CDR3 spells CASSLLEPSWRIHTEAFF. The CDR3 nucleotides read TGTGCCAGCAGCTTGCTCGAGCCGTCATGGCGGATACACACTGAAGCTTTCTTT.

The chain carries TRBV19 and TRBJ2-3, with TRBD2 matching 7 bases. Germline values: CDR1 LNHDA, CDR2 SQIVND (reference sequence). The trim removed 3 bases at V and 2 bases at J, leaving 8 bases unmatched. This CDR3 contains 16 residues. As DNA, the CDR3 is TGTGCCAGTAGTATTCTGGGTAGCGGGCTCACAGATACGCAGTATTTT. This codes for CASSILGSGLTDTQYF.

This clone was seen only a few times. For the CDR3, the DNA is TGTGCCAGCACTACAGGGTTGGGAGCCAAAAACATTCAGTACTTC. Residues: CASTTGLGAKNIQYF. This chain uses TRBV6-5 with TRBJ2-4; maybe TRBD1 (6 bases). The CDR3 is 15 amino acids. Germline assignment: CDR1 MNHEY and CDR2 SVGAGI. Trimming took off 7 bases at V and 0 bases at J, with 13 bases between the two ends.

The V call is TRBV15, the J call TRBJ1-2, with 9 bases that match TRBD1. The CDR3 spans 17 residues. J gave up 7 bases and V 3 bases, and 15 bases lay outside the gene matches. CDR1 is LNHNV and CDR2 is YYDKDF in the germline V gene (reference sequence). The CDR3 is CATSRKPRDRGSFGYTF. In nucleotides, the CDR3 is TGTGCCACCAGCAGGAAGCCCCGAGACAGGGGGTCATTTGGCTACACCTTC. The whole variable domain, remainder taken from reference TRBV15 and TRBJ1-2, is DAMVIQNPRYQVTQFGKPVTLSCSQTLNHNVMYWYQQKSSQAPKLLFHYYDKDFNNEADTPDNFQSRRPNTSFCFLDIRSPGLGDTAMYLCATSRKPRDRGSFGYTFGSGTRLTVV.

The chain couples TRBV27 to TRBJ2-3; 7 bases match TRBD2. Germline CDR1 is MNHEY and CDR2 is SMNVEV (reference sequence). J lost 2 bases, V lost 3 bases, and 8 bases had no gene match. The CDR3 has 16 residues. The CDR3 nucleotides are TGTGCCAGCAGTTTTTGGGGACTACACCACACAGATACGCAGTATTTT. Translation: CASSFWGLHHTDTQYF.

V is TRBV5-1 and J is TRBJ2-3; 14 positions agree with TRBD2. The CDR3 has 19 amino acids. After removal of 7 bases from V and 5 bases from J, the junction contained 18 bases not matched to a gene. Germline V gives CDR1 SGHRS, CDR2 YFSETQ. The CDR3 bases are TGCGCCAGCCGAAAATTTCCGGGACTAGCGGGGGATCCGAAAGATACGCAGTATTTT. Amino acid sequence: CASRKFPGLAGDPKDTQYF. Filled out from reference TRBV5-1 and TRBJ2-3, the complete variable domain reads KAGVTQTPRYLIKTRGQQVTLSCSPISGHRSVSWYQQTPGQGLQFLFEYFSETQRNKGNFPGRFSGRQFSNSRSEMNVSTLELGDSALYLCASRKFPGLAGDPKDTQYFGPGTRLTVL.

The chain carries TRBV7-2 and TRBJ2-4; D uncertain. This CDR3 spans 16 amino acids. V shed 0 bases and J shed 0 bases, with 9 bases lying between them. Germline lookup yields CDR1 SGHTA and CDR2 FQGNSA. The CDR3 here is CASSLARTLAKNIQYF. The CDR3 bases are TGTGCCAGCAGCTTAGCGCGTACGTTAGCCAAAAACATTCAGTACTTC.

The chain employs TRBV11-1 and TRBJ2-7; TRBD2 matches 11 bases. Trimming at V came to 4 bases and at J to 4 bases, leaving 9 bases not matched to a gene. The CDR3 is 16 residues long. In germline, CDR1 is SGHAT, CDR2 FQDESV (reference sequence). The CDR3 loop is CASSSTLLAGAYEQYF. The CDR3 bases are TGTGCCAGCAGCTCAACCCTACTAGCGGGGGCTTACGAGCAGTACTTC.

The rearrangement uses TRBV29-1 and TRBJ2-1; TRBD2 is a possible D gene (6 bases). The CDR3 extends over 15 amino acids. Trimming shortened V by 5 bases and J by 4 bases, and 18 bases separated the two germline ends. Germline V gene data show CDR1 as SQVTM and CDR2 as ANQGSEA. The CDR3 region has the DNA TGCAGCGTTTGTCCCGGGGAGGATCATTACAATGAGCAGTTCTTC. It encodes CSVCPGEDHYNEQFF.

DNA for the CDR3: TGTGCCAGCAGCGTAGGGACTCAGGGGAGAAGAACAGATACGCAGTATTTT. Protein product: CASSVGTQGRRTDTQYF. The gene calls are TRBV9 and TRBJ2-3; D may be TRBD1 (6 bases). Germline V gene data show CDR1 as SGDLS and CDR2 as YYNGEE. Trimming took 0 bases from V and 3 from J, leaving 17 bases between them. This CDR3 comprises 17 residues.